These 10 T cell receptor beta chains were all obtained from the same sample, sequenced in a study of blood T cells in healthy people across ages. Through a sample-barcoded 5' primer and a J-beta primer mix, a second PCR was run for roughly 6 to 11 cycles. Each CDR3 protein is one row after TCRdb ran MiXCR on the 5' RACE reads. The sample includes 700,000 to 900,000 distinct CDR3 sequences, roughly 24% of them seen just once. The same specimen was also included in a second study, on T cells of mothers and their children.

Sample: blood. These receptors originate from a boy younger than 18 in good health.

This clonotype has just a few counts. The chain is built from TRBV29-1 and TRBJ2-3; 7 nucleotides line up with TRBD1. Germline CDR1 SQVTM, CDR2 ANQGSEA. The CDR3 runs 13 residues. V trimming: 7 bases; J trimming: 4 bases; junction bases outside the gene matches: 8. The CDR3 is CSDREGGADTQYF. CDR3 nucleotide sequence: TGCAGCGACCGAGAAGGGGGCGCAGATACGCAGTATTTT.

CDR3 DNA: TGCGCCAGCAGCGCAGGACTAGCGGCTACAGATACGCAGTATTTT. Translating gives CASSAGLAATDTQYF. The chain has TRBV5-1 and TRBJ2-3, with TRBD2 matching over 10 bases. This CDR3 is built from 15 residues. Germline V gene sequence: CDR1 SGHRS, CDR2 YFSETQ. The junction had 5 bases not matched to a gene; V was cut back by 4 bases and J by 3 bases.

In this sample, this clonotype turned up a few times. The chain employs TRBV2 and TRBJ2-5; 9 bases agree with TRBD2. The J call may be incorrect, as the DNA end agrees better with TRBJ2-7. Germline V gene data show CDR1 as SNHLY and CDR2 as FYNNEI. The CDR3 consists of 16 residues. The CDR3 DNA reads as TGTGCCAGCAGTACCGTTCTAGCGGGGAGCCCCTACGAGCAGTACTTC. Protein sequence: CASSTVLAGSPYEQYF.

The chain recombines TRBV20-1 with TRBJ1-1; tentative D call: TRBD1 (5 bases). CDR1 and CDR2 (germline): DFQATT, SNEGSKA (reference sequence). The CDR3 runs to 14 residues. The V and J ends lost 3 bases and 8 bases respectively, with 19 bases between them. This chain's CDR3 is CSASPDPAGAEAFF. In nucleotides, the CDR3 is TGCAGTGCTAGCCCAGACCCGGCTGGGGCCGAAGCTTTCTTT.

The chain joins TRBV12-3 or TRBV12-4 to TRBJ2-5; a possible D gene is TRBD1 (6 bases). TRBJ2-7 matches the DNA end more closely, so the J call is doubtful. CDR3 length: 13 residues. The CDR3 loop reads CASSRQAYHEQYF. The CDR3 DNA follows: TGTGCCAGCAGCCGACAGGCCTACCACGAGCAGTACTTC.

The chain has TRBV7-3 and TRBJ2-5; a weak D match, TRBD2 (6 bases). The V and J ends lost 2 bases and 1 base respectively, with 11 bases between them. CDR1 is SGHTA and CDR2 is FQGTGA in the germline V gene. The CDR3 is made up of 15 amino acids. CDR3 DNA: TGTGCCAGCAGCTTAGCGGGACTTACCCAAGAGACCCAGTACTTC. Translated: CASSLAGLTQETQYF.

This clonotype appeared a few times. The chain is built from TRBV7-2 and TRBJ2-7, with 10 bases lining up with TRBD1. Trimming took 7 bases from V and 5 from J; bases not matched to a gene: 11. Germline assignment: CDR1 SGHTA and CDR2 FQGNSA. The CDR3 covers 15 residues. The CDR3 sequence is CASNHPGTGANEQYF. Here the CDR3 DNA reads TGTGCCAGCAACCACCCCGGGACAGGGGCCAACGAGCAGTACTTC.

The sample holds a few counts of this clonotype. J is TRBJ2-5 and V is TRBV5-1; 8 bases agree with TRBD1. The end of the DNA is better explained by TRBJ2-7, so the J call may be wrong. CDR3 length equals 14 residues. Germline V gene data show CDR1 as SGHRS and CDR2 as YFSETQ. DNA of the CDR3: TGCGCCAGCAGCCGCGGACAGGGAAGATTCGAGCAGTACTTC. Amino acid sequence: CASSRGQGRFEQYF.

This clonotype was counted only a few times. The genes are TRBV12-3 or TRBV12-4 and TRBJ2-5, with 13 positions matching TRBD2. The CDR3 has 15 residues. V was pared by 6 bases and J by 0 bases, with 1 base of the junction left unmatched. The CDR3 protein is CASRTSGGNQETQYF. DNA of the CDR3: TGTGCCAGCAGGACTAGCGGGGGGAACCAAGAGACCCAGTACTTC.

The chain employs TRBV6-1 and TRBJ1-6; D not certain. Trimming cost V 3 bases and J 6 bases, with 6 bases left between them. Per the germline V gene, CDR1 is MNHNS and CDR2 is SASEGT. This CDR3 is built from 13 residues. CDR3 loop: CASSDISNSPLHF. The CDR3 nucleotides are TGTGCCAGCAGTGATATCAGTAATTCACCCCTCCACTTT.